In its sample, the clone carrying this T cell receptor (beta chain) was seen a few times. Antigen unknown. TCR cDNA libraries were made from RNA using a previously described, modified protocol. TCRdb passed the 5' RACE reads through MiXCR, listing each CDR3 protein once. The sample holds roughly 380,000 distinct CDR3 sequences, over 25% seen once. Reared together, all three twin pairs probably met the same infectious agents and vaccines. The data are from a study of identical twins' blood T cells. Broader study findings: Out-of-frame TCRbeta clonotypes reportedly had markedly more similar V usage in twins than unrelated donors. Each donor's most abundant TCRbeta clonotypes shared more CDR3 sequences with her twin than unrelated donors.

Sequencing input: PBMCs. This receptor was taken from a woman aged 18-49 years in good health.

The DNA of the CDR3 is TGCGCCAGCAGCTGGGGGACAGGGGGGAACACTGAAGCTTTCTTT. It is translated as CASSWGTGGNTEAFF. The rearrangement links TRBV5-1 to TRBJ1-1, with 11 positions matching TRBD1. The V gene's germline CDR1 is SGHRS and CDR2 YFSETQ. Trimming took 3 bases from V and 1 from J; bases not matched to a gene: 2. This CDR3 spans 15 amino acids.